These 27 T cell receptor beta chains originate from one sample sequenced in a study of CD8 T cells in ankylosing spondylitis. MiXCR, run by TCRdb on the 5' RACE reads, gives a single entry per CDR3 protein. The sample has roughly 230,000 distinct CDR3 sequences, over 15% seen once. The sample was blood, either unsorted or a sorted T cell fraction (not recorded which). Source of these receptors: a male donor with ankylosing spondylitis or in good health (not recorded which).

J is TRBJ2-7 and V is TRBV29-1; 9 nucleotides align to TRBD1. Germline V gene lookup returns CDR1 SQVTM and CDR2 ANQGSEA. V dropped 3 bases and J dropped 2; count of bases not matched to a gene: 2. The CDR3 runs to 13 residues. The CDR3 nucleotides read TGCAGCGTTGATGGGACAGGGCCCTACGAGCAGTACTTC. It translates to CSVDGTGPYEQYF.

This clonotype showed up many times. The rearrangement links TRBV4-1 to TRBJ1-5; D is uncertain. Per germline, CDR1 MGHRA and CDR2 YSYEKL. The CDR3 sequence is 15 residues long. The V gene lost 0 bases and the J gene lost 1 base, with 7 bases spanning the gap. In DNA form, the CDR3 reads TGCGCCAGCAGCCAAGATATGGGAAGCAATCAGCCCCAGCATTTT. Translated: CASSQDMGSNQPQHF.

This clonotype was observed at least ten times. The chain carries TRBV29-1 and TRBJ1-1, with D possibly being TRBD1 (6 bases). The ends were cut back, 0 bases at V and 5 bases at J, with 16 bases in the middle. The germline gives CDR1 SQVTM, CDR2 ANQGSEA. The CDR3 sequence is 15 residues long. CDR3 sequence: CSVEDVGGGGTEAFF. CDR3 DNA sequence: TGCAGCGTTGAAGATGTGGGGGGCGGAGGGACTGAAGCTTTCTTT.

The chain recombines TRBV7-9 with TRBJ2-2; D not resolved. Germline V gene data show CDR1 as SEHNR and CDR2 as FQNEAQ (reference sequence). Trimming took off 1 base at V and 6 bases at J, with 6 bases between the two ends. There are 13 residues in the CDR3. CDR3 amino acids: CASSLEPSGELFF. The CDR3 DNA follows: TGTGCCAGCAGCTTAGAACCGTCCGGGGAGCTGTTTTTT.

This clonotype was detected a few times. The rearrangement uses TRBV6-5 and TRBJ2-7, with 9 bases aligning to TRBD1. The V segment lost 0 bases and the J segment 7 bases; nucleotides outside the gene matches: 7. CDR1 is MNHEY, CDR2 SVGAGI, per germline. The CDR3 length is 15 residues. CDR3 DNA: TGTGCCAGCAGTTACTCTAGGACAGGGGCCGGTGAGCAGTACTTC. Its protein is CASSYSRTGAGEQYF.

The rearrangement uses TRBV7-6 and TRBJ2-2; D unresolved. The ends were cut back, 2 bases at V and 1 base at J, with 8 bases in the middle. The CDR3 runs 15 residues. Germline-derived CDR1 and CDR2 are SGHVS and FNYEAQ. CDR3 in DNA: TGTGCCAGCAGCTTAATAGGCGGGAACACCGGGGAGCTGTTTTTT. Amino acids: CASSLIGGNTGELFF.

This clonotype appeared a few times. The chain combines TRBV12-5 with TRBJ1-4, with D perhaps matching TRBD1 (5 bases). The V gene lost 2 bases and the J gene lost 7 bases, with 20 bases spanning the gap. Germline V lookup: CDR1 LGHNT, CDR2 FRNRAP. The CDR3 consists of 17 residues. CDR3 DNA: TGTGCTAGTGGTTTGACCCCGTTCGGGGGTGGTGGTGAAAAACTGTTTTTT. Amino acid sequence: CASGLTPFGGGGEKLFF.

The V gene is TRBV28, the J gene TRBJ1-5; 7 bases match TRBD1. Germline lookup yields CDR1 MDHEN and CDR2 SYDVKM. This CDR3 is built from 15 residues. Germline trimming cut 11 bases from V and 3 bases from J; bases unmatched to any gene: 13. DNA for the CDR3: TGTGCCGGCATTAGGACAGGCCTCTACAATCAGCCCCAGCATTTT. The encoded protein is CAGIRTGLYNQPQHF.

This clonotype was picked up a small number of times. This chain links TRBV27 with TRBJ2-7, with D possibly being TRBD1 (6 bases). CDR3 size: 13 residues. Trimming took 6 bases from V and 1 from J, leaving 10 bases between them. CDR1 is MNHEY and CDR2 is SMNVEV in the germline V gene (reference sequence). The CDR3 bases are TGTGCCAGCAGGATGACAGGTTCCTACGAGCAGTACTTC. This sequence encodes CASRMTGSYEQYF.

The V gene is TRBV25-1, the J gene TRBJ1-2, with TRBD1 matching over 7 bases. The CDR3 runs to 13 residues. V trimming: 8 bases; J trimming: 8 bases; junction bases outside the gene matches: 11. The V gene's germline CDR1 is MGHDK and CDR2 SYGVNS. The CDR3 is CASATHRGGGYTF. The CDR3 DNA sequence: TGTGCCAGCGCTACCCACAGGGGTGGCGGCTACACCTTC.

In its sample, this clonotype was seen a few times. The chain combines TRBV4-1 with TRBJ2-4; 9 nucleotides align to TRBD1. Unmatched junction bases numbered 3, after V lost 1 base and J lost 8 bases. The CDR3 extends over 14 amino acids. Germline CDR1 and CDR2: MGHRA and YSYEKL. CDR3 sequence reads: CASSQVQGADIQYF. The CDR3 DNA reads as TGCGCCAGCAGCCAAGTACAGGGGGCAGACATTCAGTACTTC.

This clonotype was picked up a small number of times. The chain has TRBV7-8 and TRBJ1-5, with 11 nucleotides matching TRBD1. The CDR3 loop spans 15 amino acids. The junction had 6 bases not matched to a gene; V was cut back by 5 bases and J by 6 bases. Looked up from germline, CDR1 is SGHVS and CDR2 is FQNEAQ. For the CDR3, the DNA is TGTGCCAGCAGCCTAACCGGGACAGGGGGTCAGCCCCAGCATTTT. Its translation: CASSLTGTGGQPQHF.

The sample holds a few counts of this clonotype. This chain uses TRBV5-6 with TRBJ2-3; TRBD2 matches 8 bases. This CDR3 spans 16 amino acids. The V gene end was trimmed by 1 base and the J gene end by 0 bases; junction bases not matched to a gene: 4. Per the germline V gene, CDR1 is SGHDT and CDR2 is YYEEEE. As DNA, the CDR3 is TGTGCCAGCAGCTTGCGGACGGGAGGGAGCACAGATACGCAGTATTTT. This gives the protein CASSLRTGGSTDTQYF.

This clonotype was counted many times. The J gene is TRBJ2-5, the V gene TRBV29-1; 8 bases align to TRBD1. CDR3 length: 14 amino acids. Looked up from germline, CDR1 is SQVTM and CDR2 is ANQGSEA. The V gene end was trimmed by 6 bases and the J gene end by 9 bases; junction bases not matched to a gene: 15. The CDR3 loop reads CSVPEDRDNRAQYF. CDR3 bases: TGCAGCGTCCCCGAGGACAGGGACAACCGGGCCCAGTACTTC.

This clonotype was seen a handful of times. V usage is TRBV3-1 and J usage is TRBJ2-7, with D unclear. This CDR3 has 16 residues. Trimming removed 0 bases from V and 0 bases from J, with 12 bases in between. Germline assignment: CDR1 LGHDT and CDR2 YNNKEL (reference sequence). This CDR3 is CASSQEIRTNSYEQYF. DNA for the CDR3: TGTGCCAGCAGCCAAGAGATAAGGACCAACTCCTACGAGCAGTACTTC.

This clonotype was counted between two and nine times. The CDR3 DNA follows: TGTGCCAGCAGGGGATGGGGAGACACGAATCAGCCCCAGCATTTT. This gives the protein CASRGWGDTNQPQHF. The chain is built from TRBV25-1 and TRBJ1-5; no definite D call. CDR1 and CDR2 (germline): MGHDK, SYGVNS. The CDR3 covers 15 residues. Trimming shortened V by 6 bases and J by 4 bases, and 16 bases separated the two germline ends.

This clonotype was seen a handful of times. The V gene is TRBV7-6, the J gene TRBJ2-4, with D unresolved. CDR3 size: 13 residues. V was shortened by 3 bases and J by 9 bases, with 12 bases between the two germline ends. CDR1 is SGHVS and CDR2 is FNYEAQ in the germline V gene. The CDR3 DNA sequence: TGTGCCAGCAGCTTTGAGGAGTGGAGCATTCAGTACTTC. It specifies CASSFEEWSIQYF.

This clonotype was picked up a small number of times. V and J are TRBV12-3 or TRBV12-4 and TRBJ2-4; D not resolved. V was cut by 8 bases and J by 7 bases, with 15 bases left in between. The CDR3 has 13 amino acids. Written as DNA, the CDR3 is TGTGCCAGCTACGCGTCTATTTCGAACATTCAGTACTTC. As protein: CASYASISNIQYF.

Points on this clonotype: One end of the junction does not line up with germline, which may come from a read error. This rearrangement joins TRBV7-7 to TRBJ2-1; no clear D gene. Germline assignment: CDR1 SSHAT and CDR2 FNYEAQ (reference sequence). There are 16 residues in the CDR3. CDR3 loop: CASSTHDLKYYNEQFF. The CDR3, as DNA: TGTGCTAGCAGCACCCATGACTTGAAATACTACAATGAGCAGTTCTTC. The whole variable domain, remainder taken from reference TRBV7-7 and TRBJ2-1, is GAGVSQSPRYKVTKRGQDVTLRCDPISSHATLYWYQQALGQGPEFLTYFNYEAQPDKSGLPSDRFSAERPEGSISTLTIQRTEQRDSAMYRCASSTHDLKYYNEQFFGPGTRLTVL.

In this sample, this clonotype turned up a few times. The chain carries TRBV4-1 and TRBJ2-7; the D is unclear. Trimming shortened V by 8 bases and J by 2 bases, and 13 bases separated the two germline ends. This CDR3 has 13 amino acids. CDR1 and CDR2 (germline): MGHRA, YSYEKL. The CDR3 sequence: CASATTVTYEQYF. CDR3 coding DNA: TGCGCCAGCGCGACGACCGTTACCTACGAGCAGTACTTC.

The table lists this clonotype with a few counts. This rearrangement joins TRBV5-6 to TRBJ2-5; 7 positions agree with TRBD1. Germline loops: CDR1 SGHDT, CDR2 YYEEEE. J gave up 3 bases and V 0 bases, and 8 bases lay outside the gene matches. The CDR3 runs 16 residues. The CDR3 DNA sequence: TGTGCCAGCAGCTTGGCTTCCACAGGGGCCGAAGAGACCCAGTACTTC. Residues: CASSLASTGAEETQYF.

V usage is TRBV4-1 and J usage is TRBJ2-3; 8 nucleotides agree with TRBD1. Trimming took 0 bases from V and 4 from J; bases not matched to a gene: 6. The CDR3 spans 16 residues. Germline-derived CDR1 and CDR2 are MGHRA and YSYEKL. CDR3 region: CASSQEGRQGSDTQYF. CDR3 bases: TGCGCCAGCAGCCAAGAGGGAAGACAGGGGTCAGATACGCAGTATTTT.

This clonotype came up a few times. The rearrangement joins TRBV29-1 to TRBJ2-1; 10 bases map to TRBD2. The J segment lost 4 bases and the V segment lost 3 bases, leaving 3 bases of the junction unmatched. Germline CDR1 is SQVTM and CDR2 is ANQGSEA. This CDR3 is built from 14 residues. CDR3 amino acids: CSVEGTSVYNEQFF. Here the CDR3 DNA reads TGCAGCGTTGAGGGGACTAGCGTGTACAATGAGCAGTTCTTC.

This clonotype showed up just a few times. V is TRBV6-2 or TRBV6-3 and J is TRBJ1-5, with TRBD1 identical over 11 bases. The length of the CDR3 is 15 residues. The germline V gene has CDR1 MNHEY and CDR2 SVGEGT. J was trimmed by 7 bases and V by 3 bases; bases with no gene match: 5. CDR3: CASSYPGQGEQPQHF. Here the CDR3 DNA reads TGTGCCAGCAGTTATCCGGGACAGGGGGAGCAGCCCCAGCATTTT.

The CDR3 loop is CASRPGGFGLHF. Written as DNA, the CDR3 is TGTGCCAGCAGACCCGGAGGGTTTGGACTCCACTTT. The chain is built from TRBV27 and TRBJ1-6; D is ambiguous. Germline CDR1 MNHEY, CDR2 SMNVEV (reference sequence). CDR3 length equals 12 residues. The V gene lost 6 bases and the J gene lost 16 bases, with 16 bases spanning the gap.

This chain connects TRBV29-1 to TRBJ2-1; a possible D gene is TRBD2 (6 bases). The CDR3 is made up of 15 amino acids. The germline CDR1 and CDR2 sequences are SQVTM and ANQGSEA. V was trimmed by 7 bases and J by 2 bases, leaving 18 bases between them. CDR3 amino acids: CSALLASPPYNEQFF. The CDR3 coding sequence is TGCAGCGCCCTACTAGCTTCCCCCCCCTACAATGAGCAGTTCTTC.

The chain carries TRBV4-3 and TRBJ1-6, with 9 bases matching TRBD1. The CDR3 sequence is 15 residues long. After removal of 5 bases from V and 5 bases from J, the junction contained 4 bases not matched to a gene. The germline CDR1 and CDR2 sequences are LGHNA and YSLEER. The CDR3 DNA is TGCGCCAGCAGCGCGGACAGGGGCAATAATTCACCCCTCCACTTT. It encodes CASSADRGNNSPLHF.